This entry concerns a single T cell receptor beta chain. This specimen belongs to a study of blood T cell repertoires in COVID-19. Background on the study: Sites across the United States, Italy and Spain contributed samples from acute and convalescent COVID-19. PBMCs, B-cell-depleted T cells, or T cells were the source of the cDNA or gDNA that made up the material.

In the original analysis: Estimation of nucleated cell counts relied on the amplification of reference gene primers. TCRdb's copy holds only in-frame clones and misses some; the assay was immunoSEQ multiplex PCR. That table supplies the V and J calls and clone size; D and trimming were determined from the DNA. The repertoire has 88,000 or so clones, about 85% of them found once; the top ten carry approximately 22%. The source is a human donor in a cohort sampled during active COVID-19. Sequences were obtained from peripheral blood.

In DNA, the CDR3 is TGTGCCAGCAGCCGGACAGGGGTCTATGGCTACACCTTC. The encoded protein is CASSRTGVYGYTF. The chain employs TRBV7-2 and TRBJ1-2; TRBD1 matches 9 bases. J was trimmed by 4 bases and V by 5 bases; bases with no gene match: 2. The V gene's germline CDR1 is SGHTA and CDR2 FQGNSA. The CDR3 loop spans 13 amino acids.